The 22 T cell receptor beta chains below come from one sample, sequenced in a study of T-cell reconstitution after alpha-beta-depleted transplantation in children. For TCRbeta, the library was prepared with unique molecular identifiers. Via MiXCR, TCRdb re-called the PCR reads, giving one row per CDR3 protein. The table includes fewer than 550,000 distinct CDR3 sequences, over 9.5% detected once. This specimen consisted of PBMCs, mostly from graft donor cells, obtained 180 days after TCRalphabeta/CD19-depleted stem cell transplant. Receptor source: a female patient between 2 and 10 years old who had a stem cell transplant for aplastic anemia, so the T cells may come from the graft donor.

This clonotype was observed a handful of times. CDR3: CASSVASGRADEQYF. The CDR3 region has the DNA TGTGCCAGCAGCGTAGCTAGCGGGAGGGCCGACGAGCAGTACTTC. The rearrangement links TRBV9 to TRBJ2-7; TRBD2 matches 12 bases. The CDR3 has 15 amino acids. V trimming: 0 bases; J trimming: 5 bases; junction bases outside the gene matches: 3. Germline V CDR1 and CDR2: SGDLS, YYNGEE.

This clonotype was seen a few times. The chain carries TRBV11-2 and TRBJ2-1; 11 bases are a match to TRBD2. Trimming at V came to 2 bases and at J to 0 bases, leaving 6 bases not matched to a gene. Germline assignment: CDR1 SGHAT and CDR2 FQNNGV. The CDR3 covers 18 residues. The CDR3 sequence: CASSLLAGGPSSYNEQFF. The CDR3 coding sequence is TGTGCCAGCAGCTTACTAGCGGGAGGTCCCAGCTCCTACAATGAGCAGTTCTTC.

The V call is TRBV30, the J call TRBJ2-3; possible D gene TRBD1, 6 bases. The V gene's germline CDR1 is GTSNPN and CDR2 SVGIG (reference sequence). Trimming left V 0 bases short and J 4 bases short, with 11 bases between. CDR3 length equals 14 residues. The CDR3 loop is CAWSVIQGADTQYF. The CDR3 DNA reads as TGTGCCTGGAGTGTGATACAGGGCGCAGATACGCAGTATTTT.

This clonotype showed up just a few times. The V gene is TRBV28, the J gene TRBJ1-1, with D possibly matching TRBD1 (6 bases). The CDR3 consists of 13 residues. Germline CDR1 and CDR2: MDHEN and SYDVKM. V lost 8 bases to trimming and J lost 3 bases, with 13 bases between them. The CDR3 DNA is TGTGCCAGCTCCGTGGGGGGCTACACTGAAGCTTTCTTT. Protein: CASSVGGYTEAFF.

The rearrangement links TRBV7-2 to TRBJ2-7; 9 bases are a match to TRBD2. Germline loops: CDR1 SGHTA, CDR2 FQGNSA. Trimming took 4 bases from V and 0 from J; bases not matched to a gene: 7. This CDR3 has 16 amino acids. This CDR3 is CASSSLAGLASYEQYF. The CDR3 coding sequence is TGTGCCAGCAGCTCTTTAGCGGGACTAGCCTCCTACGAGCAGTACTTC.

This chain links TRBV30 with TRBJ2-6; D remains ambiguous. CDR1 and CDR2 from the germline V gene are GTSNPN and SVGIG (reference sequence). The CDR3 contains 14 residues. V shed 1 base and J shed 4 bases, with 8 bases lying between them. The CDR3 reads CAWSEGSGANVLTF. In DNA, the CDR3 is TGTGCCTGGAGTGAAGGGTCCGGGGCCAACGTCCTGACTTTC. The entire variable domain, with the rest obtained from reference TRBV30 and TRBJ2-6, is as follows: SQTIHQWPATLVQPVGSPLSLECTVEGTSNPNLYWYRQAAGRGLQLLFYSVGIGQISSEVPQNLSASRPQDRQFILSSKKLLLSDSGFYLCAWSEGSGANVLTFGAGSRLTVL.

At least ten counts were recorded for this clonotype. This chain connects TRBV6-2 or TRBV6-3 to TRBJ1-1, with D possibly being TRBD1 (6 bases). The V gene's germline CDR1 is MNHEY and CDR2 SVGEGT. This CDR3 region has 15 residues. V was cut by 2 bases and J by 1 base, with 11 bases left in between. CDR3: CASSYPGGRNTEAFF. DNA for the CDR3: TGTGCCAGCAGTTACCCCGGGGGCCGGAACACTGAAGCTTTCTTT.

The chain carries TRBV6-2 or TRBV6-3 and TRBJ1-5; 7 bases are shared with TRBD1. Trimming took 6 bases from V and 4 from J; bases not matched to a gene: 6. This CDR3 contains 14 residues. Germline loops: CDR1 MNHEY, CDR2 SVGEGT. This chain's CDR3 is CASSGGQLNQPQHF. The DNA of the CDR3 is TGTGCCAGCAGCGGGGGACAGCTTAATCAGCCCCAGCATTTT.

For this clonotype: A much larger clone lies a single base off, so this may be a read error. This chain uses TRBV20-1 with TRBJ2-7; D remains ambiguous. Germline values: CDR1 DFQATT, CDR2 SNEGSKA (reference sequence). This CDR3 comprises 14 residues. CDR3 in amino acids: CSARDPVGAYKQYF. The CDR3 DNA sequence: TGCAGTGCTAGAGATCCCGTTGGAGCCTACAAGCAGTACTTC.

This clonotype was counted a few times. The chain employs TRBV20-1 and TRBJ1-5; 8 bases fit TRBD1. The CDR3 extends over 14 amino acids. The V segment lost 2 bases and the J segment 7 bases; nucleotides outside the gene matches: 7. Germline V gives CDR1 DFQATT, CDR2 SNEGSKA (reference sequence). The CDR3 reads CSARNRGEGQPQHF. CDR3 in DNA: TGCAGTGCTAGAAACAGGGGGGAAGGACAGCCCCAGCATTTT.

In this sample, this clonotype turned up many times. V usage is TRBV29-1 and J usage is TRBJ2-5, with D perhaps matching TRBD1 (6 bases). Trimming pared 3 bases from V and 4 bases from J, leaving 15 bases between. Germline V gives CDR1 SQVTM, CDR2 ANQGSEA. The CDR3 covers 14 residues. This CDR3 is CSVEEGTRRETQYF. CDR3 sequence (DNA): TGCAGCGTTGAGGAAGGGACAAGGAGAGAGACCCAGTACTTC.

This clonotype was counted ten times or more. The rearrangement joins TRBV21-1 to TRBJ2-7; the D segment call TRBD2 is taken from the table without a DNA check. TRBV21-1 is termed a pseudogene. The CDR3 consists of 16 residues. CDR3 bases: TGTGCCAGCAGCACAAAAACCGGGACTAGCTCCTACGAGCAGTACGTC. Encoded protein: CASSTKTGTSSYEQYV.

V gene TRBV6-1 combines with J gene TRBJ1-2; a possible D gene is TRBD1 (5 bases). Germline V gene data show CDR1 as MNHNS and CDR2 as SASEGT. Trimming stripped 10 bases from V and 4 bases from J, with 16 bases between. CDR3 length equals 13 residues. DNA for the CDR3: TGTGCCACCCGCCCGGCAGGGACCTATGGCTACACCTTC. Translated, it gives CATRPAGTYGYTF.

J is TRBJ2-3 and V is TRBV5-1; TRBD2 matches at 10 bases. The V gene end was trimmed by 4 bases and the J gene end by 2 bases; junction bases not matched to a gene: 7. CDR3 length: 16 amino acids. Germline CDR1 reads SGHRS; CDR2 reads YFSETQ. The DNA of the CDR3 is TGCGCCAGCAGCGGGGGGCTAGCGGGGGCCACAGATACGCAGTATTTT. Amino acid sequence: CASSGGLAGATDTQYF.

The chain uses TRBV27 and TRBJ1-1; TRBD1 matches 7 bases. The CDR3 runs to 15 residues. After removal of 5 bases from V and 4 bases from J, the junction contained 10 bases not matched to a gene. Per germline, CDR1 MNHEY and CDR2 SMNVEV (reference sequence). DNA for the CDR3: TGTGCCAGCAGTATCTCGACAGGGTTGCCCACTGAAGCTTTCTTT. As protein: CASSISTGLPTEAFF.

This clonotype was observed a few times. CDR3 DNA: TGCAGCGTTGAATTCGTCGTTCAAGAGACCCAGTACTTC. Its translation: CSVEFVVQETQYF. The rearrangement joins TRBV29-1 to TRBJ2-5; D unresolved. Trimming took 2 bases from V and 2 from J, leaving 9 bases between them. The germline gives CDR1 SQVTM, CDR2 ANQGSEA. This CDR3 spans 13 amino acids.

The chain carries TRBV19 and TRBJ1-5; 11 bases fit TRBD1. The CDR3 runs to 14 residues. The germline CDR1 and CDR2 sequences are LNHDA and SQIVND (reference sequence). Trimming removed 7 bases from V and 5 bases from J; junction bases left unmatched: 4. This CDR3 is CASMDRGQHQPQHF. The CDR3 bases are TGTGCCAGTATGGACAGGGGGCAACATCAGCCCCAGCATTTT.

The V gene is TRBV18, the J gene TRBJ2-5; no reliable D call. There are 13 residues in the CDR3. Trimming took off 2 bases at V and 5 bases at J, with 9 bases between the two ends. Germline V gene lookup returns CDR1 KGHSH and CDR2 LQKENI. The CDR3 DNA follows: TGTGCCAGCTCACCAGTAGGGTTGGAGACCCAGTACTTC. This encodes CASSPVGLETQYF.

This clonotype has ten or more counts. The chain joins TRBV27 to TRBJ2-3; D is unclear. Germline V gene sequence: CDR1 MNHEY, CDR2 SMNVEV (reference sequence). Trimming left V 1 base short and J 1 base short, with 6 bases between. The CDR3 runs 14 residues. CDR3 bases: TGTGCCAGCAGTTTATTGAAGGGCACAGATACGCAGTATTTT. Translated, it gives CASSLLKGTDTQYF.

This clonotype showed up many times. The rearrangement joins TRBV4-1 to TRBJ2-1; 7 nucleotides align to TRBD2. CDR3 length: 16 residues. Trimming cost V 3 bases and J 5 bases; bases outside gene matches: 10. CDR1 is MGHRA, CDR2 YSYEKL, per germline. The CDR3 DNA reads TGCGCCAGCAGCCATCACCAGCGGGAACGCGACAATGAGCAGTTCTTC. This sequence encodes CASSHHQRERDNEQFF.

This clonotype came up a few times. This chain connects TRBV20-1 to TRBJ1-5, with D perhaps matching TRBD1 (5 bases). V dropped 0 bases and J dropped 5 bases, with 14 bases sitting between them. Germline lookup yields CDR1 DFQATT and CDR2 SNEGSKA (reference sequence). The CDR3 has 15 amino acids. The CDR3 loop reads CSARDIQGPHQPQHF. DNA of the CDR3: TGCAGTGCTAGAGATATCCAGGGCCCCCATCAGCCCCAGCATTTT.

CDR3 DNA: TGCGCCAGCAGCTTGGGGGGACCGGGCCTTGAAGCTTTCTTT. Amino acid sequence: CASSLGGPGLEAFF. V is TRBV5-1 and J is TRBJ1-1; weak D call: TRBD1 (5 bases). The CDR3 spans 14 residues. Germline CDR1 reads SGHRS; CDR2 reads YFSETQ. Trimming left V 0 bases short and J 7 bases short, with 13 bases between.